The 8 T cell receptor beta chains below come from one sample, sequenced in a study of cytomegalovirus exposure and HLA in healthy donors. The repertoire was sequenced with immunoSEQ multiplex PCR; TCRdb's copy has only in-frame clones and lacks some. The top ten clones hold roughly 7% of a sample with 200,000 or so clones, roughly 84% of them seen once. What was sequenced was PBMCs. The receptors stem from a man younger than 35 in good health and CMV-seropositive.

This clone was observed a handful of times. CDR3 sequence reads: CASSEAGQAGELFF. The DNA for the CDR3 is TGTGCCAGCAGTGAAGCGGGACAGGCCGGGGAGCTGTTTTTT. The rearrangement joins TRBV6-4 to TRBJ2-2, with D perhaps matching TRBD1 (8 bases). The germline CDR1 and CDR2 sequences are MRHNA and SNTAGT. The V end was cut by 3 bases, the J end by 6 bases, with 11 bases between. The CDR3 sequence is 14 residues long.

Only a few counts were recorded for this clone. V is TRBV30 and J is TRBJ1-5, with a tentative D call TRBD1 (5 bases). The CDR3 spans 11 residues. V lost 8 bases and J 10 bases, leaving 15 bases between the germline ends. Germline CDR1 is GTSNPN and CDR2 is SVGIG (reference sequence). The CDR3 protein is CAGHGGSPQHF. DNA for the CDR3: TGTGCCGGTCACGGGGGGTCTCCCCAGCATTTT.

The CDR3 DNA reads TGTGCCAGCACCCCTGAGAGCGGGGGAGAGACCCAGTACTTC. Translation gives CASTPESGGETQYF. V and J are TRBV7-8 and TRBJ2-5; 8 bases fit TRBD2. CDR1 SGHVS and CDR2 FQNEAQ come from the germline V gene. This CDR3 is built from 14 residues. Germline trimming cut 7 bases from V and 4 bases from J; bases unmatched to any gene: 8.

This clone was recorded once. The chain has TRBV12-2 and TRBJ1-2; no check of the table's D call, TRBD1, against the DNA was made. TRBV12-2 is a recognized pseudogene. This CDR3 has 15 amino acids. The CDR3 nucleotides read TGTGCAAGTCGCTTACATACAGGGGTGGGAGGTGGCTACACCTTC. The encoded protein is CASRLHTGVGGGYTF.

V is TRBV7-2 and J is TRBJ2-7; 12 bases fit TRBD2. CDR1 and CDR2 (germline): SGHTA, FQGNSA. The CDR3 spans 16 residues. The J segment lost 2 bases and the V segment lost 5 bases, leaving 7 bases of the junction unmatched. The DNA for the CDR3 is TGTGCCAGCAGCCTACAGACTAGCGGGAGCCCCTACGAGCAGTACTTC. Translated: CASSLQTSGSPYEQYF.

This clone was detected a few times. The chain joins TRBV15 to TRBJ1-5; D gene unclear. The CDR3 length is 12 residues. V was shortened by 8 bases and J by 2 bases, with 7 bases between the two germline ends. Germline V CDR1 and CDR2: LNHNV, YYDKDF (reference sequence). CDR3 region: CATQVGNQPQHF. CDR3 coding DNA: TGTGCCACCCAGGTGGGCAATCAGCCCCAGCATTTT. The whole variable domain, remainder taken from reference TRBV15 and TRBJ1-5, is DAMVIQNPRYQVTQFGKPVTLSCSQTLNHNVMYWYQQKSSQAPKLLFHYYDKDFNNEADTPDNFQSRRPNTSFCFLDIRSPGLGDTAMYLCATQVGNQPQHFGDGTRLSIL.

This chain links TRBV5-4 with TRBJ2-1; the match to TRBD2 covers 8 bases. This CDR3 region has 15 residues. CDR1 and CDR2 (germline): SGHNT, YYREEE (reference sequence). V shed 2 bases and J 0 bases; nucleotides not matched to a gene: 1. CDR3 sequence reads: CASSLAGVSYNEQFF. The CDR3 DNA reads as TGTGCCAGCAGCTTAGCGGGAGTCTCCTACAATGAGCAGTTCTTC.

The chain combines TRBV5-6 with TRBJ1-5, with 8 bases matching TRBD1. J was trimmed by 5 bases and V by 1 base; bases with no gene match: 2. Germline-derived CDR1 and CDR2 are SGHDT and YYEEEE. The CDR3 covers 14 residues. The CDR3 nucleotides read TGTGCCAGCAGCTTGCGACAGGGGTATCAGCCCCAGCATTTT. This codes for CASSLRQGYQPQHF.